This T cell receptor (beta chain) derives from a study of vaccination and CD4 T cells after COVID-19. Background on the study: In the convalescent cohort, there were six males and four females, two of them Hispanic. Overlapping spike peptides served as the stimulus for the cells. These peptides came from SARS-CoV-2 and from the common cold coronaviruses HCoV-NL63, HCoV-OC43 and HCoV-229E. Whole-study results and caveats: Median numbers of SARS-CoV-2-reactive clonotypes increased from approximately 23 to 38 (not a significant change).

Treatment denoted: roughly 11-day PBMC culture with coronavirus spike peptide pools or control peptides (ViraFEST assay). ViraFEST sequenced TCRs after peptide-pool expansion of antigen-specific T cells. Sequencing of cultured CD4+ T cell DNA used the Oncomine TCR Beta short-read assay. MiXCR was run by TCRdb on the PCR reads, yielding one entry per CDR3 protein. The table has some 15,000 distinct CDR3 sequences, 45% to 60% seen once; the top ten hold about an eighth. This clonotype turned up a few times. Its cognate antigen is unknown. The receptor's source is a human donor who had recovered from COVID-19. Sequencing was performed on CD4+ T cells from blood, cultured in vitro.

CDR3 region: CASSYPRLGTGETEAFF. CDR3 sequence (DNA): TGTGCCAGCAGTTACCCTAGGCTCGGGACAGGTGAGACTGAAGCTTTCTTT. The chain has TRBV6-2 or TRBV6-3 and TRBJ1-1, with TRBD1 matching 8 bases. The CDR3 spans 17 residues. CDR1 is MNHEY, CDR2 SVGEGT, per germline. Trimming at V came to 2 bases and at J to 5 bases, leaving 13 bases not matched to a gene.